The entry below gives a single T cell receptor beta chain sequence along with its context. What it binds is unknown. The data are from a study of T cell responses to AZD1222 COVID-19 vaccine. Study-wide findings and caveats: Rises in breadth and depth of Spike-specific TCRs came after two AZD1222 doses. At baseline, just a handful of AZD1222 recipients tested seropositive. Vaccine-associated CD4 TCRs spanned spike, dominant at 160-218 and 743-854.

Some clones are missing from TCRdb's copy, which holds only in-frame ones; the method was immunoSEQ multiplex PCR. The sample holds 120,000 to 150,000 clones, about 86% seen once. The CDR3 runs to 14 residues. This clonotype was obtained from an adult who received the AZD1222 COVID-19 vaccine. The input for sequencing was peripheral blood, taken 28 days after the second AZD1222 dose. The chain employs TRBV21-1 and TRBJ2-7; the DNA was not compared with TRBD1, the D call given in the table. TRBV21-1 is classified as a pseudogene. The CDR3 DNA reads as TGTGCCAGCCCCAGTGGGACAGTCTCCTACGAGCAGTACTTC. Protein sequence: CASPSGTVSYEQYF.